Reported below is one T cell receptor beta chain. Its matching antigen is unknown. This specimen belongs to a study of response to subunit inactivated influenza vaccine. General study findings and limits: Few new T cells, the authors suggested, are recruited by each seasonal influenza vaccination.

The CDR3 spans 15 residues. J was trimmed by 9 bases and V by 3 bases; bases with no gene match: 8. CDR1 and CDR2 (germline): LGHDT, YNNKEL (reference sequence). TCRdb called the RT-PCR reads again in MiXCR, with one record for every CDR3 protein. The sample has 450,000 to 550,000 distinct CDR3 sequences, over 25% seen once. This material consisted of CD4+ T cells sorted from PBMCs, taken 4 to 6 days after vaccination. The sequence was obtained from a man aged 50-59 years who received an inactivated influenza vaccine. The chain uses TRBV3-1 and TRBJ2-2, with TRBD1 matching 9 bases. The CDR3 loop reads CASSQRDRDVRELFF. Written as DNA, the CDR3 is TGTGCCAGCAGCCAGAGGGACAGGGATGTGAGGGAGCTGTTTTTT. Full variable domain (outside the CDR3, taken from reference TRBV3-1 and TRBJ2-2): DTAVSQTPKYLVTQMGNDKSIKCEQNLGHDTMYWYKQDSKKFLKIMFSYNNKELIINETVPNRFSPKSPDKAHLNLHINSLELGDSAVYFCASSQRDRDVRELFFGEGSRLTVL.